The clone carrying this TCR beta chain was detected once. These data are taken from a study of cytomegalovirus exposure and HLA in healthy donors. Study background: There were 75 million to 95 million unique TCRs (from HLA-typed donors) in an early data release.

It was with 60 Vbeta and 13 Jbeta primers that the PCR ran. Methods used by the authors: The count from a later analysis was some 80 million unique TCR beta chains, 9.5 million to 13 million of them shared. Clones were sequenced by immunoSEQ multiplex PCR, and TCRdb holds only the in-frame ones, with some missing. From that table come the V and J calls and clone size; the DNA was used to work out D and trimming. Of roughly 160,000 clones detected, 84% appear once; the ten largest clones hold less than 0.4%. This CDR3 region has 13 residues. The germline CDR1 and CDR2 sequences are SGHDT and YYEEEE. V was pared by 1 base and J by 0 bases, with 3 bases between.

The chain uses TRBV5-6 and TRBJ2-3; D not certain. Source material: PBMCs. The clonotype comes from a boy aged 2-15 years in good health and CMV-seronegative. The CDR3 sequence is CASSLTSTDTQYF. CDR3 nucleotide sequence: TGTGCCAGCAGCTTGACTAGCACAGATACGCAGTATTTT. Full variable domain (missing parts from reference TRBV5-6 and TRBJ2-3): DAGVTQSPTHLIKTRGQQVTLRCSPKSGHDTVSWYQQALGQGPQFIFQYYEEEERQRGNFPDRFSGHQFPNYSSELNVNALLLGDSALYLCASSLTSTDTQYFGPGTRLTVL.